The clone carrying this T cell receptor (beta chain) showed up just a few times. Antigen: not known. Trimming removed 4 bases from V and 5 bases from J, with 11 bases in between. Germline loops: CDR1 ENHRY, CDR2 SYGVKD. The CDR3 spans 13 residues. The record originates from a study of blood T cells in healthy people across ages. Healthy individuals of Caucasian origin from Russia, aged about 6 to 95, served as donors. Isolated per sample were at least 7 million PBMCs. Study outcomes and limitations: Naive T cell percentage and TCR beta diversity correlated strongly.

It was with a sample-barcoded 5' primer and a J-beta primer mix that a second PCR of about 6 to 12 cycles was run. Every cDNA molecule bore a tag from a template-switch adaptor containing 12 random nucleotides. TCRdb redid the calling of the 5' RACE reads with MiXCR, one entry per CDR3 protein. Of fewer than 800,000 distinct CDR3 sequences in the sample, around 20% were seen once. This clonotype was obtained from a man aged 65 to 79 in good health. Sequenced sample: blood. V gene TRBV10-3 combines with J gene TRBJ2-5; D is ambiguous. The CDR3 loop reads CAISGSKEETQYF. DNA of the CDR3: TGTGCCATCAGTGGATCTAAGGAGGAGACCCAGTACTTC.